The clone carrying this T cell receptor beta chain came up once. This sample stems from a study of blood T cell repertoires in COVID-19. Study as a whole: Samples came from the United States, Italy and Spain, spanning acute and convalescent COVID-19. T cells, B-cell-depleted T cells, or PBMCs supplied cDNA or gDNA.

Authors' analysis steps: Amplification with reference gene primers provided the estimates of nucleated cell counts. Profiled with immunoSEQ multiplex PCR; TCRdb holds only in-frame clones, not every one. V and J calls and clone size come straight from that table; D and trimming were deduced from the DNA. The sample shows 130,000 to 150,000 clones, around nine tenths of them seen only once. With 1 base removed from V and 2 bases from J, the gap between germline ends came to 7 bases. The germline CDR1 and CDR2 sequences are MDHEN and SYDVKM. The CDR3 is 14 residues long. Sequencing used peripheral blood. The receptor was derived from a woman between 50 and 59 years old with active or convalescent COVID-19. The chain joins TRBV28 to TRBJ2-3; D remains ambiguous. This CDR3 reads CASSLSGSTDTQYF. The CDR3 region has the DNA TGTGCCAGCAGTTTATCAGGTTCCACAGATACGCAGTATTTT.